The 24 T cell receptor beta chains given below trace back to one sample, sequenced in a study of shared clonotypes between healthy human individuals. Method: immunoSEQ multiplex PCR; TCRdb's copy keeps in-frame clones and lacks some. The sample shows about 1.1 million clones, approximately 80% of them seen only once. Material: memory CD4+ T cells from PBMCs. Subset reported: CD45RA-negative fraction. Every receptor here comes from a man between 18 and 35 years old in good health. Some clones in this sample may be carry-over from other donors' samples.

V and J are TRBV19 and TRBJ2-7, with 9 nucleotides matching TRBD1. With V trimmed by 6 bases and J by 4 bases, 7 bases remained unmatched. CDR1 and CDR2 (germline): LNHDA, SQIVND (reference sequence). The CDR3 spans 14 residues. The CDR3 region is CASSRDRERYEQYF. The CDR3 nucleotides are TGTGCCAGTAGCCGGGACAGGGAAAGGTACGAGCAGTACTTC.

This clone has more than one count but fewer than ten. V usage is TRBV6-1 and J usage is TRBJ1-5, with unresolved D. V gave up 6 bases and J gave up 6 bases, with 18 bases separating them. Germline V gives CDR1 MNHNS, CDR2 SASEGT. CDR3 length: 15 residues. CDR3 nucleotides: TGTGCCAGCAGGGGAAGCCCGGAAGGGCGTCAGCCCCAGCATTTT. Translation gives CASRGSPEGRQPQHF.

The chain couples TRBV7-9 to TRBJ2-3; tentative D call: TRBD2 (6 bases). V was clipped by 6 bases and J by 1 base, with 17 bases between them. This CDR3 contains 16 residues. CDR1 and CDR2 (germline): SEHNR, FQNEAQ (reference sequence). In nucleotides, the CDR3 is TGTGCCAGCAGGGAGGATAGGGACTTCCGCACAGATACGCAGTATTTT. Encoded protein: CASREDRDFRTDTQYF.

The chain carries TRBV7-3 and TRBJ1-1, with D perhaps TRBD1 (5 bases). The germline CDR1 and CDR2 sequences are SGHTA and FQGTGA. Trimming took off 7 bases at V and 11 bases at J, with 20 bases between the two ends. The CDR3 consists of 13 residues. CDR3 loop: CASTRRVVGTAFF. In nucleotides, the CDR3 is TGTGCCAGCACCCGGAGGGTCGTGGGGACCGCTTTCTTT.

The rearrangement joins TRBV7-2 to TRBJ2-7; 7 nucleotides line up with TRBD1. CDR1 is SGHTA and CDR2 is FQGNSA in the germline V gene. The V and J ends lost 6 bases and 3 bases, in that order; junction bases with no gene match: 8. The CDR3 length is 14 residues. The CDR3: CASSSTGVVYEQYF. Here the CDR3 DNA reads TGTGCCAGCAGTTCCACAGGGGTAGTCTACGAGCAGTACTTC.

This chain joins TRBV4-2 and TRBJ2-2; D unresolved. CDR1 and CDR2 (germline): LGHNA, YNFKEQ. V lost 5 bases, J lost 2 bases, and 15 bases lay in between. CDR3 length: 16 amino acids. CDR3 DNA sequence: TGTGCCAGCAGCTTTGGCCTGCTAGATAACACCGGGGAGCTGTTTTTT. This encodes CASSFGLLDNTGELFF.

The chain links TRBV5-6 to TRBJ2-3, with D possibly being TRBD2 (6 bases). Trimming stripped 6 bases from V and 1 base from J, with 15 bases between. Germline CDR1 SGHDT, CDR2 YYEEEE. The CDR3 totals 15 residues. The CDR3 loop is CASNWRAVGTDTQYF. In DNA form, the CDR3 reads TGTGCCAGCAACTGGAGGGCCGTGGGCACAGATACGCAGTATTTT.

This clone was recorded once. The rearrangement uses TRBV4-1 and TRBJ2-3; TRBD2 matches at 9 bases. J lost 5 bases, V lost 5 bases, and 5 bases had no gene match. Germline CDR1 MGHRA, CDR2 YSYEKL. The CDR3 contains 14 residues. CDR3 DNA: TGCGCCAGCAGCAATACTAGCGGGCTAGATACGCAGTATTTT. Its translation: CASSNTSGLDTQYF.

This clone was counted a few times. The J gene is TRBJ2-2, the V gene TRBV5-3, with D possibly called TRBD1 or TRBD2 (6 bases each). TRBV5-3 is annotated as an ORF whose role is uncertain. This CDR3 comprises 14 residues. V gave up 6 bases and J gave up 4 bases, with 13 bases separating them. The CDR3 coding sequence is TGTGCCAGAAAGGGCAGGGGAGGCACCGGGGAGCTGTTTTTT. Encoded protein: CARKGRGGTGELFF.

The chain links TRBV10-3 to TRBJ2-7, with a tentative D call TRBD1 (5 bases). The V end lost 6 bases, the J end lost 3 bases, and 9 bases lay between the germline ends. The CDR3 is 12 amino acids. Germline assignment: CDR1 ENHRY and CDR2 SYGVKD. CDR3 nucleotides: TGTGCCATCAGCACAGGTTTCTACGAGCAGTACTTC. Translation gives CAISTGFYEQYF.

CDR3 sequence (DNA): TGTGCCAGCAGCCCTGGGCTAGCTTCTCTTACAGATACGCAGTATTTT. Translated, it gives CASSPGLASLTDTQYF. V is TRBV9 and J is TRBJ2-3; possible D gene TRBD2, 5 bases. The length of the CDR3 is 16 residues. CDR1 and CDR2 (germline): SGDLS, YYNGEE. The V end lost 4 bases, the J end lost 3 bases, and 18 bases lay between the germline ends. Variable domain in full (rest from reference TRBV9 and TRBJ2-3): DSGVTQTPKHLITATGQRVTLRCSPRSGDLSVYWYQQSLDQGLQFLIQYYNGEERAKGNILERFSAQQFPDLHSELNLSSLELGDSALYFCASSPGLASLTDTQYFGPGTRLTVL.

V and J are TRBV29-1 and TRBJ2-2, with D possibly TRBD1 on 5 matching bases. The CDR3 contains 13 residues. V lost 4 bases, J lost 8 bases, and 14 bases lay in between. The germline V gene encodes CDR1 SQVTM and CDR2 ANQGSEA. This CDR3 is CSVVSGAGGELFF. Here the CDR3 DNA reads TGCAGCGTTGTTTCTGGGGCAGGAGGGGAGCTGTTTTTT.

The chain is built from TRBV28 and TRBJ1-5; weak D call: TRBD1 (5 bases). CDR1 MDHEN and CDR2 SYDVKM come from the germline V gene. The CDR3 has 16 residues. V was clipped by 3 bases and J by 4 bases, with 16 bases between them. The CDR3 nucleotides read TGTGCCAGCAGTTTGCCAGGGCCCGGGGGAAATCAGCCCCAGCATTTT. This gives the protein CASSLPGPGGNQPQHF.

The chain combines TRBV5-1 with TRBJ2-7, with unresolved D. CDR1 is SGHRS and CDR2 is YFSETQ in the germline V gene. The CDR3 has 12 residues. V lost 4 bases and J 4 bases, leaving 9 bases between the germline ends. CDR3 DNA sequence: TGCGCCAGCAGCCAGAACCTTTACGAGCAGTACTTC. Translation gives CASSQNLYEQYF. The full variable domain, rest sourced from reference TRBV5-1 and TRBJ2-7, is KAGVTQTPRYLIKTRGQQVTLSCSPISGHRSVSWYQQTPGQGLQFLFEYFSETQRNKGNFPGRFSGRQFSNSRSEMNVSTLELGDSALYLCASSQNLYEQYFGPGTRLTVT.

This chain joins TRBV15 and TRBJ1-2; unclear D gene. Trimming cost V 0 bases and J 2 bases, with 13 bases left between them. Looked up from germline, CDR1 is LNHNV and CDR2 is YYDKDF (reference sequence). The CDR3 has 16 residues. CDR3 sequence reads: CATSRDNRQDNYGYTF. The CDR3 coding sequence is TGTGCCACCAGCAGAGATAACCGGCAGGACAACTATGGCTACACCTTC.

Here the CDR3 reads CASSMGQLNTEAFF. Written as DNA, the CDR3 is TGTGCCAGTAGTATGGGACAGCTGAACACTGAAGCTTTCTTT. The chain links TRBV19 to TRBJ1-1; the match to TRBD1 covers 7 bases. J lost 0 bases, V lost 3 bases, and 1 base had no gene match. Germline V gene lookup returns CDR1 LNHDA and CDR2 SQIVND (reference sequence). CDR3 length: 14 residues. The variable domain in full, with the rest retrieved from reference TRBV19 and TRBJ1-1, is DGGITQSPKYLFRKEGQNVTLSCEQNLNHDAMYWYRQDPGQGLRLIYYSQIVNDFQKGDIAEGYSVSREKKESFPLTVTSAQKNPTAFYLCASSMGQLNTEAFFGQGTRLTVV.

In its sample, this clone was seen many times. This chain uses TRBV19 with TRBJ2-3, with D possibly TRBD2 on 5 matching bases. The length of the CDR3 is 12 residues. The germline gives CDR1 LNHDA, CDR2 SQIVND (reference sequence). V gave up 5 bases and J gave up 7 bases, with 10 bases separating them. CDR3: CASSALDYTQYF. In nucleotides, the CDR3 is TGTGCCAGTAGTGCCTTGGACTATACGCAGTATTTT.

The V and J genes are TRBV6-6 and TRBJ2-1; no firm D call. This CDR3 contains 14 residues. From germline, CDR1 is MNHNY and CDR2 SVGAGI (reference sequence). V was shortened by 0 bases and J by 3 bases, with 6 bases between the two germline ends. Here the CDR3 DNA reads TGTGCCAGCAGTTACTCTTCGGTCTACAATGAGCAGTTCTTC. Its translation: CASSYSSVYNEQFF.

The V and J genes are TRBV29-1 and TRBJ2-1, with 9 positions matching TRBD2. V lost 4 bases and J lost 6; bases outside the gene matches: 10. This CDR3 contains 15 residues. CDR1 is SQVTM and CDR2 is ANQGSEA in the germline V gene. The CDR3 loop reads CSVAPGGSGSNEQFF. CDR3 coding DNA: TGCAGCGTTGCCCCGGGGGGTAGCGGGAGCAATGAGCAGTTCTTC.

V and J are TRBV6-1 and TRBJ2-2; D remains unclear. CDR3 size: 14 residues. The V end was cut by 3 bases, the J end by 4 bases, with 9 bases between. Germline loops: CDR1 MNHNS, CDR2 SASEGT. The CDR3 here is CASSDSRGTGELFF. In DNA, the CDR3 is TGTGCCAGCAGTGACAGCCGAGGCACCGGGGAGCTGTTTTTT.

V is TRBV20-1 and J is TRBJ2-7; D is perhaps TRBD1 (5 bases). V dropped 8 bases and J dropped 5 bases, with 13 bases sitting between them. There are 11 residues in the CDR3. Germline-derived CDR1 and CDR2 are DFQATT and SNEGSKA (reference sequence). CDR3 in amino acids: CSTSRQNEQYF. In DNA form, the CDR3 reads TGCAGTACCAGCAGACAGAACGAGCAGTACTTC.

This sequence joins TRBV7-8 and TRBJ2-1; 9 positions match TRBD1. Germline V lookup: CDR1 SGHVS, CDR2 FQNEAQ. V shed 5 bases and J 15 bases; nucleotides not matched to a gene: 11. The CDR3 is 13 amino acids. As DNA, the CDR3 is TGTGCCAGCAGCGTTTACAGGGGGCAGTTAGGGTTCTTC. As protein: CASSVYRGQLGFF.

The V call is TRBV7-2, the J call TRBJ2-1, with 15 bases that match TRBD2. The CDR3 consists of 15 residues. Germline V gene lookup returns CDR1 SGHTA and CDR2 FQGNSA. With 3 bases clipped from V and 12 bases from J, the junction kept 6 bases outside the gene matches. The CDR3 sequence: CASSFGTSGRWGQFF. CDR3 coding DNA: TGTGCCAGCAGCTTCGGGACTAGCGGGAGGTGGGGGCAGTTCTTC.

The V call is TRBV10-3, the J call TRBJ1-4; 9 positions agree with TRBD1. Trimming cost V 10 bases and J 6 bases; bases outside gene matches: 9. The germline V gene has CDR1 ENHRY and CDR2 SYGVKD. There are 14 residues in the CDR3. The CDR3 spells CATTPGQGDEKLFF. The CDR3 bases are TGTGCCACGACACCGGGACAGGGAGATGAAAAACTGTTTTTT.